The rows below give T cell receptor beta chains drawn from one sample of a study of T-cell reconstitution after alpha-beta-depleted transplantation in children. TCRdb redid the calling of the PCR reads with MiXCR, one entry per CDR3 protein. The sample comprises nearly 550,000 distinct CDR3 sequences, roughly 18% of which are singletons, and 3.3% rests with the top ten. Sequencing used PBMCs from the stem cell graft donor, obtained from the stem cell graft. These receptor sequences come from a human donor who donated a stem cell graft to a child with acute lymphoblastic leukemia. The CDR3 runs from the conserved cysteine through the conserved F or W. The order of the fields is CDR3 DNA, CDR3 protein, V gene, clone size, D gene, J gene. D genes are given only for firm matches. The size field is filled for only some rows; it gives once, few, many or a size class.

CDR3nt: TGTGCCAGCAGTTCCCCTAGCGGGAGCTTGAATGAGCAGTTCTTC; CDR3aa: CASSSPSGSLNEQFF; v_gene: TRBV6-5; abundance: .; d_gene: TRBD2; j_gene: TRBJ2-1
CDR3nt: TGTGCCACCAGTGACCCCGGGCAGCCCCAGCATTTT; CDR3aa: CATSDPGQPQHF; v_gene: TRBV24-1; abundance: .; d_gene: .; j_gene: TRBJ1-5
CDR3nt: TGTGCCGCGAGGACGGTTTATGGCTACACCTTC; CDR3aa: CAARTVYGYTF; v_gene: TRBV2; abundance: few; d_gene: .; j_gene: TRBJ1-2
CDR3nt: TGTGCCAGCAGTTTAAACGCAGGTCCCCCCTACAATGAGCAGTTCTTC; CDR3aa: CASSLNAGPPYNEQFF; v_gene: TRBV12-3/TRBV12-4; abundance: .; d_gene: .; j_gene: TRBJ2-1
CDR3nt: TGTGCCAGCAGTATTAGCGGGGAGGGATTGTACGAGCAGTACTTC; CDR3aa: CASSISGEGLYEQYF; v_gene: TRBV6-1; abundance: few; d_gene: TRBD2; j_gene: TRBJ2-7
CDR3nt: TGTGCCAGCAGCCCCCAGGTCGGTGAAGCTTTCTTT; CDR3aa: CASSPQVGEAFF; v_gene: TRBV7-8; abundance: .; d_gene: .; j_gene: TRBJ1-1
CDR3nt: TGCGCCAGCACCTATCAACTTATGGGAGGGGACACAGATACGCAGTATTTT; CDR3aa: CASTYQLMGGDTDTQYF; v_gene: TRBV5-1; abundance: once; d_gene: TRBD2; j_gene: TRBJ2-3
CDR3nt: TGTGCCAGCAGCGCCGACAGGGGGTTTCGGGATGAAAAACTGTTTTTT; CDR3aa: CASSADRGFRDEKLFF; v_gene: TRBV25-1; abundance: .; d_gene: TRBD1; j_gene: TRBJ1-4
CDR3nt: TGTGCCAGCAGCTTAGGTATGGGGCGAACTGGGGCCACTGAAGCTTTCTTT; CDR3aa: CASSLGMGRTGATEAFF; v_gene: TRBV7-9; abundance: .; d_gene: .; j_gene: TRBJ1-1
CDR3nt: TGCAGTGCTAGACCACTCGACGTAAACACCGGGGAGCTGTTTTTT; CDR3aa: CSARPLDVNTGELFF; v_gene: TRBV20-1; abundance: .; d_gene: .; j_gene: TRBJ2-2
CDR3nt: TGTGCCAGCAGTTTCGGGACTAGCGGCGAGCAGTACTTC; CDR3aa: CASSFGTSGEQYF; v_gene: TRBV27; abundance: .; d_gene: TRBD2; j_gene: TRBJ2-7
CDR3nt: TGTGCCAGCAGACGTGGGACTAGCGATCACAATGAGCAGTTCTTC; CDR3aa: CASRRGTSDHNEQFF; v_gene: TRBV3-1; abundance: few; d_gene: TRBD2; j_gene: TRBJ2-1
CDR3nt: TGCGCCAGCAGAAAAGAGATCAGCGGGAGCAGGGAGCAGTACTTC; CDR3aa: CASRKEISGSREQYF; v_gene: TRBV5-1; abundance: .; d_gene: TRBD2; j_gene: TRBJ2-7
CDR3nt: TGTGCCAGCAGCAAAACCCCCCGGGACAGGGGGAATTCACCCCTCCACTTT; CDR3aa: CASSKTPRDRGNSPLHF; v_gene: TRBV21-1; abundance: few; d_gene: .; j_gene: TRBJ1-6
CDR3nt: TGTGCCAGCATTGGACAGGGAGTAACCGGGGAGCTGTTTTTT; CDR3aa: CASIGQGVTGELFF; v_gene: TRBV2; abundance: .; d_gene: TRBD1; j_gene: TRBJ2-2
CDR3nt: TGTGCCAGCAGCCTTTCTGACACCGAGCAGTACTTC; CDR3aa: CASSLSDTEQYF; v_gene: TRBV7-9; abundance: .; d_gene: .; j_gene: TRBJ2-7
CDR3nt: TGCAGTGCTGGGGACAGCTCCTACGAGCAGTACTTC; CDR3aa: CSAGDSSYEQYF; v_gene: TRBV20-1; abundance: .; d_gene: TRBD1; j_gene: TRBJ2-7
CDR3nt: TGTGCCAGCAGTAGCACGGGACTCATGAATGAAAAACTGTTTTTT; CDR3aa: CASSSTGLMNEKLFF; v_gene: TRBV12-3/TRBV12-4; abundance: few; d_gene: .; j_gene: TRBJ1-4
CDR3nt: TGTGCCAGCAGCGCCGGAGGGACCTCGACCTACGAGCAGTACTTC; CDR3aa: CASSAGGTSTYEQYF; v_gene: TRBV9; abundance: few; d_gene: .; j_gene: TRBJ2-7
CDR3nt: TGCGCCAGCAGCCAGACACCGGGACAGGACGTGATTTTCTATGGCTACACCTTC; CDR3aa: CASSQTPGQDVIFYGYTF; v_gene: TRBV5-1; abundance: few; d_gene: TRBD1; j_gene: TRBJ1-2
CDR3nt: TGTGCCAGCAGCTTCAGGCTAGCGGGAACGAATGAGCAGTTCTTC; CDR3aa: CASSFRLAGTNEQFF; v_gene: TRBV7-9; abundance: .; d_gene: TRBD2; j_gene: TRBJ2-1
CDR3nt: TGTGCCAGCAGCCAGGGGGTCTCGCGGGTTCTAGGATACTACGAGCAGTACTTC; CDR3aa: CASSQGVSRVLGYYEQYF; v_gene: TRBV6-1; abundance: few; d_gene: TRBD1; j_gene: TRBJ2-7
CDR3nt: TGTGCCAGCAGTTACTTTCTAGCGGGAGAAAATGAGCAGTTCTTC; CDR3aa: CASSYFLAGENEQFF; v_gene: TRBV6-5; abundance: few; d_gene: TRBD2; j_gene: TRBJ2-1
CDR3nt: TGCGCCAGCAGCCAAGATAAGAAAGCTTTCTTT; CDR3aa: CASSQDKKAFF; v_gene: TRBV4-1; abundance: few; d_gene: .; j_gene: TRBJ1-1
CDR3nt: TGTGCCAGCAGCGCCCAGGGGCATGGGACTGAAGCTTTCTTT; CDR3aa: CASSAQGHGTEAFF; v_gene: TRBV5-6; abundance: .; d_gene: .; j_gene: TRBJ1-1
CDR3nt: TGCAGTGCTAGTGCCGGGACAGGGATCTCCTACGAGCAGTACTTC; CDR3aa: CSASAGTGISYEQYF; v_gene: TRBV20-1; abundance: few; d_gene: TRBD1; j_gene: TRBJ2-7
CDR3nt: TGCGCCAGCAGCCACCTGATCGGGAGCGGGAGCACAGATACGCAGTATTTT; CDR3aa: CASSHLIGSGSTDTQYF; v_gene: TRBV5-1; abundance: .; d_gene: .; j_gene: TRBJ2-3
CDR3nt: TGTGCCACCAGCAGTGACGGACGGAGGGAAAAACTGTTTTTT; CDR3aa: CATSSDGRREKLFF; v_gene: TRBV15; abundance: .; d_gene: .; j_gene: TRBJ1-4
CDR3nt: TGCGCCAGCAGCCAAGAATCCTCCCTAACAGGGTGGGGTTCACCCCTCCACTTT; CDR3aa: CASSQESSLTGWGSPLHF; v_gene: TRBV4-1; abundance: .; d_gene: .; j_gene: TRBJ1-6
CDR3nt: TGCAGTGCCCGGGACCGGGAGAGATTTGATACGCAGTATTTT; CDR3aa: CSARDRERFDTQYF; v_gene: TRBV20-1; abundance: .; d_gene: .; j_gene: TRBJ2-3
CDR3nt: TGTGCCAGCAGTTCACAGGATAATAGGGGTGGCTACACCTTC; CDR3aa: CASSSQDNRGGYTF; v_gene: TRBV27; abundance: few; d_gene: .; j_gene: TRBJ1-2
CDR3nt: TGCAGTGCCCCTCCGAGTGTGGCCGGGGCCAACGTCCTGACTTTC; CDR3aa: CSAPPSVAGANVLTF; v_gene: TRBV20-1; abundance: .; d_gene: .; j_gene: TRBJ2-6
CDR3nt: TGTGCCAGCAGCTTAGGGGGACTAGCCACCTACAATGAGCAGTTCTTC; CDR3aa: CASSLGGLATYNEQFF; v_gene: TRBV7-9; abundance: few; d_gene: TRBD2; j_gene: TRBJ2-1
CDR3nt: TGCGCCAGCAGCTCGCAGAGCGGGAGCCCTACAAATGAGCAGTTCTTC; CDR3aa: CASSSQSGSPTNEQFF; v_gene: TRBV5-1; abundance: .; d_gene: TRBD2; j_gene: TRBJ2-1
CDR3nt: TGTGCCAGCAGCCAATGGGACAGGGGGTACGAGCAGTACTTC; CDR3aa: CASSQWDRGYEQYF; v_gene: TRBV3-1; abundance: .; d_gene: TRBD1; j_gene: TRBJ2-7
CDR3nt: TGTGCCAGCAGAGGGTTACAGGGAGGCGGGGAGCTGTTTTTT; CDR3aa: CASRGLQGGGELFF; v_gene: TRBV2; abundance: .; d_gene: .; j_gene: TRBJ2-2
CDR3nt: TGCGCCAGCAGCTTTGAAGTGGGCACAGATACGCAGTATTTT; CDR3aa: CASSFEVGTDTQYF; v_gene: TRBV5-1; abundance: few; d_gene: .; j_gene: TRBJ2-3
CDR3nt: TGTGCCAGCAGCTCAGGGACCTCCGGCGATCAGCCCCAGCATTTT; CDR3aa: CASSSGTSGDQPQHF; v_gene: TRBV4-2; abundance: .; d_gene: .; j_gene: TRBJ1-5
CDR3nt: TGTGCCACGGAGGGTGACAGAAGCTACGAGCAGTACTTC; CDR3aa: CATEGDRSYEQYF; v_gene: TRBV7-2; abundance: .; d_gene: .; j_gene: TRBJ2-7
CDR3nt: TGTGCCAGCTCACCAGCCGGGACAGGGGATCAGCCCCAGCATTTT; CDR3aa: CASSPAGTGDQPQHF; v_gene: TRBV18; abundance: few; d_gene: TRBD1; j_gene: TRBJ1-5
CDR3nt: TGCGCCAGCAGCTTGGGACAGGGATCCCCAGAGACCCAGTACTTC; CDR3aa: CASSLGQGSPETQYF; v_gene: TRBV5-1; abundance: few; d_gene: TRBD1; j_gene: TRBJ2-5
CDR3nt: TGCAGTGCTAGAGAGAGCGGGAGGGCCCATGAGCAGTTCTTC; CDR3aa: CSARESGRAHEQFF; v_gene: TRBV20-1; abundance: few; d_gene: TRBD2; j_gene: TRBJ2-1
CDR3nt: TGCGCCAGCAGCTTGGCCGTTAGCGACGAGCAGTACTTC; CDR3aa: CASSLAVSDEQYF; v_gene: TRBV5-1; abundance: few; d_gene: .; j_gene: TRBJ2-7
CDR3nt: TGTGCCAGCAGCTTACTCGAGGCGGTCCCCTCCTACAATGAGCAGTTCTTC; CDR3aa: CASSLLEAVPSYNEQFF; v_gene: TRBV7-2; abundance: .; d_gene: .; j_gene: TRBJ2-1